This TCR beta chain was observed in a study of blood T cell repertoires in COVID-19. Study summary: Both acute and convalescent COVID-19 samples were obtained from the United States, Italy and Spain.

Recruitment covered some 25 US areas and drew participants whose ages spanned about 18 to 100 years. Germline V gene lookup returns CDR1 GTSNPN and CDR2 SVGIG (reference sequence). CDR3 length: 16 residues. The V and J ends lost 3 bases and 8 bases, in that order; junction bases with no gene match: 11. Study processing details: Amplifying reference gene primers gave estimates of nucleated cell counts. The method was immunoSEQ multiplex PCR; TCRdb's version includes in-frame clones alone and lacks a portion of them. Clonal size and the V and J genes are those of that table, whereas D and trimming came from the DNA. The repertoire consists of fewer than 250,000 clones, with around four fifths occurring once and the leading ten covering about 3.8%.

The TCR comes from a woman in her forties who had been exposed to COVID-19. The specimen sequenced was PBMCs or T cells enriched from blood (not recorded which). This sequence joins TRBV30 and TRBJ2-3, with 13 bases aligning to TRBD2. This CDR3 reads CAWRPSLAGGWGTQYF. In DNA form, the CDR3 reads TGTGCCTGGAGGCCCTCACTAGCGGGGGGGTGGGGTACGCAGTATTTT.